This T cell receptor beta chain comes out of a study of cytomegalovirus exposure and HLA in healthy donors. Broader study findings: The productive fraction for most TCR beta V segments was about 87% or about 30% in an earlier analysis. Within a later analysis, the majority of CMV-associated TCR beta chains appeared HLA-restricted. Later analysis identified around 15,000 TCR beta sequences associated with HLA alleles, using a false discovery rate threshold of 0.05.

For this clone: Its antigen is undetermined.

This CDR3 spans 17 amino acids. V was pared by 0 bases and J by 2 bases, with 13 bases between. The germline gives CDR1 ENHRY, CDR2 SYGVKD. The PCR made use of 60 Vbeta and 13 Jbeta primers. Original handling: Later reanalysis found roughly 80 million unique TCR beta chains, some 10 million of them shared. The repertoire was sequenced with immunoSEQ multiplex PCR; TCRdb's copy has only in-frame clones and lacks some. V and J calls and clone size are copied from that table; D and trimming were computed from the DNA. The listing contains 200,000 to 250,000 clones. The sequence was collected from a woman aged 25 to 39 in good health and CMV-seropositive. The sequencing sample was made of PBMCs. V and J are TRBV10-3 and TRBJ2-2, with a tentative D call TRBD1 (5 bases). In nucleotides, the CDR3 is TGTGCCATCAGTGAGTCAGGGGCAGGTTATAACACCGGGGAGCTGTTTTTT. The encoded protein is CAISESGAGYNTGELFF.